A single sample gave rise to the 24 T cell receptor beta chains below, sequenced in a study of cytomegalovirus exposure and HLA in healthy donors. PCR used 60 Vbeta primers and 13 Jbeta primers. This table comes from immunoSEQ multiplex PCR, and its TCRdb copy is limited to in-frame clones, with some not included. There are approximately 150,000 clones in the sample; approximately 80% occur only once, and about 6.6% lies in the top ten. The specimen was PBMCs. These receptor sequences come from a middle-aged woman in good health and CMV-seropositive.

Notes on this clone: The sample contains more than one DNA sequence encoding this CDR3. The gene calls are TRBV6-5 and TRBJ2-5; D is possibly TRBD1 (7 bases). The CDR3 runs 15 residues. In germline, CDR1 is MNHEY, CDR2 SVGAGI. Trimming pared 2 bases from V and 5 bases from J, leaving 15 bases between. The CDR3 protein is CASSYRRDSGETQYF. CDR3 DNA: TGTGCCAGCAGTTACCGGCGGGACAGCGGGGAGACCCAGTACTTC.

CDR3 residues: CASSPQQGSKNTEAFF. The CDR3 region has the DNA TGTGCCAGCTCACCACAGCAGGGTTCAAAGAACACTGAAGCTTTCTTT. This rearrangement joins TRBV18 to TRBJ1-1; tentatively, D is TRBD1 (5 bases). The length of the CDR3 is 16 residues. Germline CDR1 reads KGHSH; CDR2 reads LQKENI. Trimming removed 1 base at V and 1 base at J, with 13 bases between.

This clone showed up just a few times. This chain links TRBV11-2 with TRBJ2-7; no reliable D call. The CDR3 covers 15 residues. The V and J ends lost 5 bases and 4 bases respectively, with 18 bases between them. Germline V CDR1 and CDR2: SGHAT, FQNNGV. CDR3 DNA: TGTGCCAGCAGCCGGTACCGAAGCCCTGGTTACGAGCAGTACTTC. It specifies CASSRYRSPGYEQYF.

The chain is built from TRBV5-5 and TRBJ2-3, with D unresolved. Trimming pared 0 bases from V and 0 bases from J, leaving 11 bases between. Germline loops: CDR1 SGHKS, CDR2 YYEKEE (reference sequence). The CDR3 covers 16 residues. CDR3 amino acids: CASSLAVRESTDTQYF. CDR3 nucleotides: TGTGCCAGCAGCTTGGCCGTTAGAGAGAGCACAGATACGCAGTATTTT.

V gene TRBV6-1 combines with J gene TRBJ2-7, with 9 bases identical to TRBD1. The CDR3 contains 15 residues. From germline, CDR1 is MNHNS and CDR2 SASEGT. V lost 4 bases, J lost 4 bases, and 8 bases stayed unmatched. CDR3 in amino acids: CASSGPGQGNYEQYF. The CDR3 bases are TGTGCCAGCAGTGGTCCGGGACAGGGTAATTACGAGCAGTACTTC.

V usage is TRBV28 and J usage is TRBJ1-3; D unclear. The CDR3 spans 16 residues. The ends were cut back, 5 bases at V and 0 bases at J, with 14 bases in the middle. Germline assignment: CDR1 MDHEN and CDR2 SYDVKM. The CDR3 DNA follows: TGTGCCAGCAGTCCGCCCATGAGAGCCTCTGGAAACACCATATATTTT. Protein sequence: CASSPPMRASGNTIYF.

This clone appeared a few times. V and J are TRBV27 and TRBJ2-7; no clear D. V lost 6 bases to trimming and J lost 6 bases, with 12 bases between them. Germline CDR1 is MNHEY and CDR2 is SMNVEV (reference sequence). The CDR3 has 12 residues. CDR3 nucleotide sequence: TGTGCCAGCAGCTCCCAGGCTACCGAGCAGTACTTC. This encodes CASSSQATEQYF.

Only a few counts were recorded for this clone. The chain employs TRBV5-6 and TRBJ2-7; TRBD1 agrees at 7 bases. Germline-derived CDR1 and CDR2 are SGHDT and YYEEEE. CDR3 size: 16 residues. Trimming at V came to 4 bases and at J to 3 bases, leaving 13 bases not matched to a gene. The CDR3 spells CASSGGITGVFYEQYF. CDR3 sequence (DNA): TGTGCCAGCAGCGGTGGAATAACAGGGGTTTTCTACGAGCAGTACTTC.

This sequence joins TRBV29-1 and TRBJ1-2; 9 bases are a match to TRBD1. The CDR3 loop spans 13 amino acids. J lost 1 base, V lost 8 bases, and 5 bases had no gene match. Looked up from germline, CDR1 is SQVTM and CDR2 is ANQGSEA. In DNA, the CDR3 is TGCAGCACGCGGACAGGGGATAACTATGGCTACACCTTC. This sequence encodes CSTRTGDNYGYTF.

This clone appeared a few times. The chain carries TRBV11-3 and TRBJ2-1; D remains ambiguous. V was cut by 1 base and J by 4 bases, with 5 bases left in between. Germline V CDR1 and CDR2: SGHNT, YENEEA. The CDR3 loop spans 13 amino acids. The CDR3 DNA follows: TGTGCCAGCAGCTTAGCGGTATACAATGAGCAGTTCTTC. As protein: CASSLAVYNEQFF.

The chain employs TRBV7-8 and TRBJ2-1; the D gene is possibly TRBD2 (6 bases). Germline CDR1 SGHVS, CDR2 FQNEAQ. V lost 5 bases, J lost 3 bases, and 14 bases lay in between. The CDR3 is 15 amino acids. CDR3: CASSQGLGLYNEQFF. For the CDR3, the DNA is TGTGCCAGCAGCCAGGGACTCGGACTCTACAATGAGCAGTTCTTC.

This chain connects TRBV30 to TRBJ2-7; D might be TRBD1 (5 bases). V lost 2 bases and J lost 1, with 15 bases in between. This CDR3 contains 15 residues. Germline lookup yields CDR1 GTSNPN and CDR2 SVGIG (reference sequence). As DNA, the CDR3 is TGTGCCTGGAGTCCCGGACATTCGGGTTCCTACGAGCAGTACTTC. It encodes CAWSPGHSGSYEQYF.

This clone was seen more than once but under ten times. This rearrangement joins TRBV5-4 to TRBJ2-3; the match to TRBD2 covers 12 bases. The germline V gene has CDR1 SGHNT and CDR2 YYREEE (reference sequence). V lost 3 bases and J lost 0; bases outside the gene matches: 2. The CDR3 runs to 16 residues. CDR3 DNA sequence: TGTGCCAGCAGCTCAGGACTAGCGGGAAGCACAGATACGCAGTATTTT. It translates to CASSSGLAGSTDTQYF.

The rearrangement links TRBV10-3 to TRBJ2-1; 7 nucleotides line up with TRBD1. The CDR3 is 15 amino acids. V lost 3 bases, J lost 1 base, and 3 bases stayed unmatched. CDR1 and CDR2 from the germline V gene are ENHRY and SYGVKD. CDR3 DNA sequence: TGTGCCATCAGTGACGGCAGGGGGTCCTACAATGAGCAGTTCTTC. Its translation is CAISDGRGSYNEQFF.

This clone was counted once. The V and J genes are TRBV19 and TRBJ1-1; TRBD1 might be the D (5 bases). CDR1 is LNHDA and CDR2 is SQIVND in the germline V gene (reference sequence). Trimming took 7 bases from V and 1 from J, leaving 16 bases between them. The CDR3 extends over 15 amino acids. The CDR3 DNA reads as TGTGCCAGTAACGGGCAGACAAGGGGGAACACTGAAGCTTTCTTT. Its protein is CASNGQTRGNTEAFF. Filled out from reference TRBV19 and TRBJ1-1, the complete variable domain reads DGGITQSPKYLFRKEGQNVTLSCEQNLNHDAMYWYRQDPGQGLRLIYYSQIVNDFQKGDIAEGYSVSREKKESFPLTVTSAQKNPTAFYLCASNGQTRGNTEAFFGQGTRLTVV.

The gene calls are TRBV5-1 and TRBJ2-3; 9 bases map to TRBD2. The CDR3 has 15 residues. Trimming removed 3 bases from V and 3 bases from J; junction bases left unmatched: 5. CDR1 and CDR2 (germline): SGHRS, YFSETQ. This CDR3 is CASSSVAGETDTQYF. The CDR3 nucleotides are TGCGCCAGCAGCTCTGTAGCGGGAGAGACAGATACGCAGTATTTT.

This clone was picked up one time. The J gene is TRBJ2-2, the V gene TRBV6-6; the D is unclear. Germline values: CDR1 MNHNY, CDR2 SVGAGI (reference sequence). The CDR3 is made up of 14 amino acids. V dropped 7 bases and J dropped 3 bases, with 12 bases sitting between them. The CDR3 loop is CASIRDTYTGELFF. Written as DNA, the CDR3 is TGTGCCAGCATCCGAGACACGTACACCGGGGAGCTGTTTTTT.

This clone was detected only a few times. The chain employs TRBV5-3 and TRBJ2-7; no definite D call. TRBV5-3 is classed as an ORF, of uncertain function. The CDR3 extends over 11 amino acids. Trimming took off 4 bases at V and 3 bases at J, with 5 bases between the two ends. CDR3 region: CARSLYYEQYF. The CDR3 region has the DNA TGTGCCAGAAGCCTCTACTACGAGCAGTACTTC.

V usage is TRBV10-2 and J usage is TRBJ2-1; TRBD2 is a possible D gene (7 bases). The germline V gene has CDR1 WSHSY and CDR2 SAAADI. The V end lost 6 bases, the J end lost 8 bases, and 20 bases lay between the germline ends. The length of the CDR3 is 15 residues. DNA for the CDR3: TGCGCCAGCAGCTTCCGATTAGGGGGGGTCGATGAGCAGTTCTTC. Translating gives CASSFRLGGVDEQFF.

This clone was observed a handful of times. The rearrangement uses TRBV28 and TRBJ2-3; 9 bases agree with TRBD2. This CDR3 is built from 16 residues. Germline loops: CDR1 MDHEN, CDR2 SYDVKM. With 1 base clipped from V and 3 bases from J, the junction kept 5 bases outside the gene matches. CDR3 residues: CASSLYAGGYTDTQYF. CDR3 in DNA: TGTGCCAGCAGTTTATATGCGGGAGGGTATACAGATACGCAGTATTTT.

CDR3 sequence (DNA): TGTGCCAGCAGTTACTCTCGGACAGGCAACACTGAAGCTTTCTTT. It specifies CASSYSRTGNTEAFF. This chain links TRBV6-6 with TRBJ1-1; 7 nucleotides agree with TRBD1. The germline V gene has CDR1 MNHNY and CDR2 SVGAGI (reference sequence). V shed 0 bases, J shed 2 bases, and the junction held 3 bases outside the gene matches. This CDR3 has 15 residues.

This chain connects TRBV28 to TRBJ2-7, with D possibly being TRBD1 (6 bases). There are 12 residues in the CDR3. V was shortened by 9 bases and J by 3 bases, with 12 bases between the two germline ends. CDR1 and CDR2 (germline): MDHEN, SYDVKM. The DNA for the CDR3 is TGTGCCAGTTGGGACAAAGACTACGAGCAGTACTTC. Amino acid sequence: CASWDKDYEQYF.

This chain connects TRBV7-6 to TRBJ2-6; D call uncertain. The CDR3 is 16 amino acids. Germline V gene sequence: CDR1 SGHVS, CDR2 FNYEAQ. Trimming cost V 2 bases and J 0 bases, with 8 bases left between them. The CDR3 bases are TGTGCCAGCAGCTTAATGGCTTTCTCTGGGGCCAACGTCCTGACTTTC. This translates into CASSLMAFSGANVLTF.

CDR3 region: CASSPNPAGTNTEAFF. The CDR3 nucleotides read TGTGCCAGCAGCCCGAATCCAGCAGGTACGAACACTGAAGCTTTCTTT. The V and J genes are TRBV4-2 and TRBJ1-1, with no clear D. Germline CDR1 reads LGHNA; CDR2 reads YNFKEQ. The CDR3 has 16 amino acids. Trimming left V 4 bases short and J 1 base short, with 16 bases between.